The 31 T cell receptor beta chains below all came from one sample that was sequenced in a study of T-cell reconstitution after alpha-beta-depleted transplantation in children. Unique molecular identifiers tagged the TCRbeta library. TCRdb itself ran the PCR reads through MiXCR, one entry per CDR3 protein. Altogether approximately 400,000 distinct CDR3 sequences are present, about a tenth being singletons, with the ten largest covering nearly 5.5%. The sample was PBMCs from the stem cell graft donor, taken from the stem cell graft. The source is a human donor who donated a stem cell graft to a child with acute myeloid leukemia.

The chain carries TRBV15 and TRBJ2-3, with 9 positions matching TRBD2. Unmatched junction bases numbered 4, after V lost 0 bases and J lost 0 bases. The CDR3 runs to 17 residues. The germline CDR1 and CDR2 sequences are LNHNV and YYDKDF (reference sequence). CDR3 coding DNA: TGTGCCACCAGCAGAGAGAGTACTAGCGGGAGCACAGATACGCAGTATTTT. This codes for CATSRESTSGSTDTQYF. Full variable domain (outside the CDR3, taken from reference TRBV15 and TRBJ2-3): DAMVIQNPRYQVTQFGKPVTLSCSQTLNHNVMYWYQQKSSQAPKLLFHYYDKDFNNEADTPDNFQSRRPNTSFCFLDIRSPGLGDTAMYLCATSRESTSGSTDTQYFGPGTRLTVL.

This chain uses TRBV29-1 with TRBJ2-7; 7 nucleotides match TRBD1. CDR1 SQVTM and CDR2 ANQGSEA come from the germline V gene. The CDR3 is 12 residues long. The ends lost 6 bases at V and 5 bases at J; junction bases unmatched: 7. Here the CDR3 DNA reads TGCAGCGTCCCGACAGGGATAAACGAGCAGTACTTC. Residues: CSVPTGINEQYF.

This clonotype was observed a few times. V and J are TRBV2 and TRBJ2-3, with no clear D. The V end was cut by 7 bases, the J end by 6 bases, with 8 bases between. The germline gives CDR1 SNHLY, CDR2 FYNNEI. The length of the CDR3 is 11 residues. CDR3 sequence: CASTSEDTQYF. In DNA form, the CDR3 reads TGTGCCAGCACATCAGAGGATACGCAGTATTTT.

DNA for the CDR3: TGTGCCAGCAGTGCGACTAGTTTCCGCTACGAGCAGTACTTC. It translates to CASSATSFRYEQYF. The chain employs TRBV2 and TRBJ2-7; possibly TRBD2 for D (6 bases). From germline, CDR1 is SNHLY and CDR2 FYNNEI. The CDR3 is 14 amino acids. Deletions cut 4 bases from V and 3 bases from J, with 13 bases between.

This chain links TRBV20-1 with TRBJ2-3; 7 bases agree with TRBD2. Germline V lookup: CDR1 DFQATT, CDR2 SNEGSKA (reference sequence). The CDR3 is 15 amino acids. V trimming: 6 bases; J trimming: 1 base; junction bases outside the gene matches: 10. The CDR3 coding sequence is TGCAGTGCCTCAAAGAGCGGGGTTGGCACAGATACGCAGTATTTT. Protein product: CSASKSGVGTDTQYF.

The chain has TRBV12-3 or TRBV12-4 and TRBJ2-4, with D perhaps matching TRBD1 (6 bases). CDR3 size: 20 residues. Trimming took off 3 bases at V and 0 bases at J, with 24 bases between the two ends. For the CDR3, the DNA is TGTGCCAGCAGTTTGGACACGACAGGTCGGTCATCTCGAGCCAAAAACATTCAGTACTTC. Protein product: CASSLDTTGRSSRAKNIQYF.

The V call is TRBV7-2, the J call TRBJ1-2; 7 positions agree with TRBD1. This CDR3 is built from 17 residues. Germline CDR1 SGHTA, CDR2 FQGNSA. V shed 2 bases and J 6 bases; nucleotides not matched to a gene: 15. CDR3 bases: TGTGCCAGCAGCTTAAGCCACAGACCCGCGACAGGGAATGGCTACACCTTC. This translates into CASSLSHRPATGNGYTF. Full variable domain (missing parts from reference TRBV7-2 and TRBJ1-2): GAGVSQSPSNKVTEKGKDVELRCDPISGHTALYWYRQSLGQGLEFLIYFQGNSAPDKSGLPSDRFSAERTGGSVSTLTIQRTQQEDSAVYLCASSLSHRPATGNGYTFGSGTRLTVV.

This clonotype was found a few times. The V call is TRBV7-9, the J call TRBJ1-2, with D uncertain. The V end was cut by 3 bases, the J end by 1 base, with 6 bases between. The length of the CDR3 is 13 residues. Germline loops: CDR1 SEHNR, CDR2 FQNEAQ (reference sequence). DNA for the CDR3: TGTGCCAGCAGCTTGACCCATAACTATGGCTACACCTTC. Protein product: CASSLTHNYGYTF.

This clonotype was counted only a few times. The chain couples TRBV27 to TRBJ2-4, with 10 bases fitting TRBD2. The CDR3 totals 14 residues. From germline, CDR1 is MNHEY and CDR2 SMNVEV (reference sequence). The J segment lost 4 bases and the V segment lost 7 bases, leaving 4 bases of the junction unmatched. For the CDR3, the DNA is TGTGCCAGCATGAAACTAGCGGGAAAAAACATTCAGTACTTC. Its protein product is CASMKLAGKNIQYF.

This clonotype showed up just a few times. The rearrangement joins TRBV20-1 to TRBJ2-3; a weak D match, TRBD2 (5 bases). The CDR3 contains 13 residues. V was trimmed by 8 bases and J by 4 bases, leaving 16 bases between them. Germline lookup yields CDR1 DFQATT and CDR2 SNEGSKA (reference sequence). Written as DNA, the CDR3 is TGCAGTAGCTGGGCAGGAGGATCAGATACGCAGTATTTT. Translation gives CSSWAGGSDTQYF.

This chain connects TRBV12-3 or TRBV12-4 to TRBJ2-6; D possibly matches TRBD1 or TRBD2 (5 bases each). CDR3 length equals 15 residues. V lost 6 bases, J lost 4 bases, and 13 bases lay in between. In nucleotides, the CDR3 is TGTGCCAGCAGAGGGGAGTCTGACGGGGCCAACGTCCTGACTTTC. Amino acids: CASRGESDGANVLTF.

The J gene is TRBJ2-3, the V gene TRBV9, with a tentative D call TRBD1 (5 bases). Germline V gene lookup returns CDR1 SGDLS and CDR2 YYNGEE. V dropped 4 bases and J dropped 0 bases, with 15 bases sitting between them. The length of the CDR3 is 16 residues. CDR3 DNA: TGTGCCAGCAGCCCCGGCTGGGGCGCTAGCACAGATACGCAGTATTTT. Its translation is CASSPGWGASTDTQYF.

The chain links TRBV29-1 to TRBJ2-5; 9 nucleotides match TRBD2. This CDR3 has 16 amino acids. Germline CDR1 SQVTM, CDR2 ANQGSEA. Losses at the gene ends were 3 bases for V and 1 base for J; bases not matched to a gene: 9. In DNA form, the CDR3 reads TGCAGCGTTGAGACGGCGGGAGGGCCTCCCCAAGAGACCCAGTACTTC. Encoded protein: CSVETAGGPPQETQYF.

This clonotype has only a few counts. This chain joins TRBV10-3 and TRBJ1-5; possible D gene TRBD1, 5 bases. CDR3 length: 13 residues. The V and J ends lost 8 bases and 0 bases respectively, with 8 bases between them. Germline lookup yields CDR1 ENHRY and CDR2 SYGVKD. The CDR3 loop is CAIGANSNQPQHF. CDR3 nucleotides: TGTGCCATCGGGGCGAATAGCAATCAGCCCCAGCATTTT.

This clonotype was observed a few times. The rearrangement links TRBV27 to TRBJ1-5, with D unresolved. The CDR3 is 14 amino acids. Trimming removed 5 bases from V and 7 bases from J, with 15 bases in between. CDR1 MNHEY and CDR2 SMNVEV come from the germline V gene (reference sequence). CDR3 sequence (DNA): TGTGCCAGCAGTCCAAGACGGAGTGAGCAGCCCCAGCATTTT. Translation: CASSPRRSEQPQHF.

The rearrangement joins TRBV10-1 to TRBJ2-1, with TRBD1 matching 9 bases. The germline gives CDR1 WNHNN, CDR2 SYGVQD (reference sequence). The CDR3 totals 15 residues. J was trimmed by 7 bases and V by 0 bases; bases with no gene match: 4. CDR3 amino acids: CASSESGQGWNEQFF. The CDR3 coding sequence is TGCGCCAGCAGTGAGTCCGGACAGGGGTGGAATGAGCAGTTCTTC.

This clonotype was detected ten times or more. The V and J genes are TRBV2 and TRBJ1-2; tentatively, D is TRBD1 (6 bases). CDR1 and CDR2 (germline): SNHLY, FYNNEI. Trimming stripped 6 bases from V and 2 bases from J, with 19 bases between. CDR3 length equals 16 residues. For the CDR3, the DNA is TGTGCCAGCAGGACAGGAAACTCACTTCTAAACTATGGCTACACCTTC. It codes for CASRTGNSLLNYGYTF.

This chain connects TRBV15 to TRBJ2-3; no firm D call. CDR1 and CDR2 from the germline V gene are LNHNV and YYDKDF (reference sequence). This CDR3 contains 15 residues. V was shortened by 5 bases and J by 0 bases, with 12 bases between the two germline ends. The CDR3 DNA reads as TGTGCCACCAGCTCGTTTTCGACTAGCACAGATACGCAGTATTTT. Its protein product is CATSSFSTSTDTQYF.

The table lists this clonotype with a few counts. The chain couples TRBV20-1 to TRBJ1-2; weak D call: TRBD1 (6 bases). Trimming stripped 5 bases from V and 5 bases from J, with 12 bases between. The CDR3 has 12 amino acids. CDR1 is DFQATT, CDR2 SNEGSKA, per germline (reference sequence). The CDR3 nucleotides are TGCAGTGCTTACCACAGGGTATATGGCTACACCTTC. Encoded protein: CSAYHRVYGYTF.

The gene calls are TRBV7-9 and TRBJ2-7; D might be TRBD1 (6 bases). In germline, CDR1 is SEHNR, CDR2 FQNEAQ (reference sequence). This CDR3 is built from 15 residues. V dropped 1 base and J dropped 6 bases, with 16 bases sitting between them. The CDR3 sequence is CASSLVGARPPEQYF. CDR3 DNA: TGTGCCAGCAGCTTAGTGGGGGCGAGGCCTCCCGAGCAGTACTTC.

This chain joins TRBV20-1 and TRBJ2-1, with 8 bases aligning to TRBD2. The junction had 15 bases not matched to a gene; V was cut back by 2 bases and J by 6 bases. CDR3 length: 17 residues. Germline loops: CDR1 DFQATT, CDR2 SNEGSKA (reference sequence). The CDR3 reads CSARRHGTRGRGNEQFF. The CDR3 DNA follows: TGCAGTGCTAGACGACACGGGACTAGAGGGAGGGGCAATGAGCAGTTCTTC.

The chain joins TRBV27 to TRBJ1-2; D gene unclear. Germline V gene sequence: CDR1 MNHEY, CDR2 SMNVEV (reference sequence). The V and J ends lost 2 bases and 8 bases respectively, with 15 bases between them. The CDR3 is made up of 14 amino acids. CDR3 DNA: TGTGCCAGCAGTTTAAACTCCGAGTGGAAGGGCTACACCTTC. Translating gives CASSLNSEWKGYTF.

This clonotype occurred many times. The genes are TRBV29-1 and TRBJ1-1; D unresolved. From germline, CDR1 is SQVTM and CDR2 ANQGSEA. This CDR3 has 12 amino acids. V dropped 6 bases and J dropped 1 base, with 9 bases sitting between them. CDR3 sequence (DNA): TGCAGCGTCCGCACACAGAACACTGAAGCTTTCTTT. It yields the protein CSVRTQNTEAFF.

This clonotype was recorded at least ten times. The chain employs TRBV14 and TRBJ2-2; 8 bases fit TRBD2. Germline V gives CDR1 SGHDN, CDR2 FVKESK. V shed 3 bases and J 6 bases; nucleotides not matched to a gene: 6. CDR3 length: 15 residues. CDR3 protein: CASSHREGLSGELFF. CDR3 DNA sequence: TGTGCCAGCAGCCATCGGGAGGGCCTATCCGGGGAGCTGTTTTTT.

This clonotype was seen a handful of times. The genes are TRBV4-1 and TRBJ2-2, with 7 nucleotides matching TRBD1. The CDR3 extends over 16 amino acids. CDR1 is MGHRA and CDR2 is YSYEKL in the germline V gene. The J segment lost 1 base and the V segment lost 2 bases, leaving 4 bases of the junction unmatched. CDR3: CASSQSPGGNTGELFF. In nucleotides, the CDR3 is TGCGCCAGCAGCCAATCCCCAGGGGGGAACACCGGGGAGCTGTTTTTT.

This clonotype was seen only a few times. The CDR3 DNA follows: TGTGCCAGCAGTTCGCGACTAGCGGGAGTCCTCAGCTCCTACAATGAGCAGTTCTTC. Protein: CASSSRLAGVLSSYNEQFF. This sequence joins TRBV12-3 or TRBV12-4 and TRBJ2-1; 12 bases map to TRBD2. Trimming removed 4 bases from V and 0 bases from J; junction bases left unmatched: 10. The CDR3 consists of 19 residues.

At least ten counts were recorded for this clonotype. The chain is built from TRBV5-6 and TRBJ2-7, with TRBD2 as a possible D gene (5 bases). Looked up from germline, CDR1 is SGHDT and CDR2 is YYEEEE. V shed 3 bases and J shed 3 bases, with 10 bases lying between them. The CDR3 length is 13 residues. The CDR3 sequence is CASSSYRGYEQYF. DNA of the CDR3: TGTGCCAGCAGCTCATACCGGGGCTACGAGCAGTACTTC. The whole variable domain, remainder taken from reference TRBV5-6 and TRBJ2-7, is DAGVTQSPTHLIKTRGQQVTLRCSPKSGHDTVSWYQQALGQGPQFIFQYYEEEERQRGNFPDRFSGHQFPNYSSELNVNALLLGDSALYLCASSSYRGYEQYFGPGTRLTVT.

This clonotype was counted between two and nine times. The rearrangement links TRBV10-1 to TRBJ1-1; TRBD1 matches 10 bases. The CDR3 is 21 residues long. Losses at the gene ends were 6 bases for V and 10 bases for J; bases not matched to a gene: 32. CDR1 and CDR2 from the germline V gene are WNHNN and SYGVQD (reference sequence). As DNA, the CDR3 is TGCGCCAGCAGGTCTGTTAGACTTGACAGGGGGCGCAGAGGACTCACACTAGCAGCTTTCTTT. It translates to CASRSVRLDRGRRGLTLAAFF.

J is TRBJ2-3 and V is TRBV7-3; 12 bases are a match to TRBD2. Germline assignment: CDR1 SGHTA and CDR2 FQGTGA. With 4 bases clipped from V and 8 bases from J, the junction kept 4 bases outside the gene matches. The CDR3 runs 14 residues. The CDR3 sequence is CASSSLAGGFTQYF. The CDR3 DNA follows: TGTGCCAGCAGCTCACTAGCGGGGGGTTTTACGCAGTATTTT. Full variable domain (remainder filled in from reference TRBV7-3 and TRBJ2-3): GAGVSQTPSNKVTEKGKYVELRCDPISGHTALYWYRQSLGQGPEFLIYFQGTGAADDSGLPNDRFFAVRPEGSVSTLKIQRTERGDSAVYLCASSSLAGGFTQYFGPGTRLTVL.

The gene calls are TRBV19 and TRBJ2-1; D is possibly TRBD2 (6 bases). V lost 4 bases and J lost 4, with 14 bases in between. Germline V gene data show CDR1 as LNHDA and CDR2 as SQIVND (reference sequence). This CDR3 is built from 15 residues. The CDR3 DNA is TGTGCCAGTAGTAACAGGCAGGGAGGATACAATGAGCAGTTCTTC. Amino acid sequence: CASSNRQGGYNEQFF.

This clonotype has only a few counts. This chain links TRBV5-5 with TRBJ2-7; 13 bases agree with TRBD2. The CDR3 is 15 residues long. Germline V gene data show CDR1 as SGHKS and CDR2 as YYEKEE (reference sequence). Trimming took 2 bases from V and 13 from J; bases not matched to a gene: 12. In DNA form, the CDR3 reads TGTGCCAGCAGCTTCGCGGGACTAGCGGGACCCGGCCTTTACTTC. It encodes CASSFAGLAGPGLYF.